The 17 T cell receptor beta chains reported below all come from one sample, sequenced in a study of spatial heterogeneity in lung cancer. The time point is: sample taken at primary tumor resection. Frozen PBMC, nontumor lung or tumor provided whole RNA, which was sequenced unsorted. Each CDR3 protein is one row after TCRdb ran MiXCR on the 5' RACE reads. The repertoire holds around 50,000 distinct CDR3 sequences, around 7.6% seen once, with around 13% in the top ten. The sample in question was PBMCs, obtained at surgery. The receptors shown here come from a female donor with early-stage non-small cell lung cancer.

This clonotype was picked up a small number of times. The chain recombines TRBV12-3 or TRBV12-4 with TRBJ2-7, with a possible D match to TRBD1 (6 bases). The CDR3 covers 15 residues. Trimming left V 10 bases short and J 2 bases short, with 21 bases between. Here the CDR3 DNA reads TGTGCCATCCGCCCGATCAGGGACACTGCCTACGAGCAGTACTTC. It specifies CAIRPIRDTAYEQYF.

This rearrangement joins TRBV3-1 to TRBJ2-1; D uncertain. Germline loops: CDR1 LGHDT, CDR2 YNNKEL (reference sequence). The CDR3 is 15 amino acids. V lost 2 bases, J lost 2 bases, and 10 bases lay in between. The CDR3 spells CASSQPRTAYNEQFF. CDR3 coding DNA: TGTGCCAGCAGCCAACCGCGGACGGCCTACAATGAGCAGTTCTTC.

In this sample, this clonotype turned up many times. This chain links TRBV7-9 with TRBJ2-5; 11 nucleotides agree with TRBD1. Trimming took 2 bases from V and 5 from J; bases not matched to a gene: 7. CDR1 is SEHNR, CDR2 FQNEAQ, per germline (reference sequence). This CDR3 is 16 amino acids long. DNA for the CDR3: TGTGCCAGCAGCTTAAACGGACAGGGGGCCTGGGAGACCCAGTACTTC. Its translation: CASSLNGQGAWETQYF.

This clonotype was detected many times. The chain links TRBV28 to TRBJ2-4; D remains ambiguous. The CDR3 extends over 15 amino acids. Looked up from germline, CDR1 is MDHEN and CDR2 is SYDVKM. V dropped 4 bases and J dropped 1 base, with 11 bases sitting between them. In DNA, the CDR3 is TGTGCCAGCAGTTCGAGACTGGGGGCCAAAAACATTCAGTACTTC. As protein: CASSSRLGAKNIQYF.

The genes are TRBV7-9 and TRBJ2-2; D not certain. Trimming removed 7 bases at V and 1 base at J, with 10 bases between. There are 14 residues in the CDR3. Germline loops: CDR1 SEHNR, CDR2 FQNEAQ (reference sequence). The CDR3 DNA reads TGTGCCAGCACCCTCAGTGAGAACACCGGGGAGCTGTTTTTT. Protein sequence: CASTLSENTGELFF.

This clonotype was picked up a small number of times. The gene calls are TRBV10-3 and TRBJ1-3; D is ambiguous. This CDR3 spans 14 amino acids. The V gene's germline CDR1 is ENHRY and CDR2 SYGVKD. V lost 10 bases, J lost 3 bases, and 16 bases lay in between. In DNA form, the CDR3 reads TGTGCCACCACTTCGGAAGCTCTTGGAAACACCATATATTTT. This encodes CATTSEALGNTIYF.

This clonotype was detected ten times or more. V and J are TRBV2 and TRBJ1-1, with a possible D match to TRBD1 (5 bases). V was cut by 7 bases and J by 1 base, with 13 bases left in between. This CDR3 has 14 amino acids. The V gene's germline CDR1 is SNHLY and CDR2 FYNNEI. CDR3 residues: CASTEGRGNTEAFF. The CDR3 DNA is TGTGCCAGCACGGAGGGGCGTGGGAACACTGAAGCTTTCTTT.

The chain uses TRBV27 and TRBJ2-1; tentative D call: TRBD1 (5 bases). Germline V lookup: CDR1 MNHEY, CDR2 SMNVEV (reference sequence). Trimming removed 2 bases at V and 4 bases at J, with 18 bases between. The CDR3 consists of 17 residues. The CDR3 is CASSLVQGRARYNEQFF. The CDR3 bases are TGTGCCAGCAGTTTAGTTCAGGGCAGGGCGAGATACAATGAGCAGTTCTTC.

This clonotype was recorded a few times. The rearrangement links TRBV4-3 to TRBJ1-2; 11 bases align to TRBD1. The CDR3 consists of 16 residues. J gave up 3 bases and V 0 bases, and 3 bases lay outside the gene matches. Germline CDR1 and CDR2: LGHNA and YSLEER. CDR3 DNA sequence: TGCGCCAGCAGCCAAGATCGGACAGGGGGCTACTATGGCTACACCTTC. Translated, it gives CASSQDRTGGYYGYTF.

This clonotype was detected many times. The V call is TRBV7-3, the J call TRBJ2-1, with 9 bases aligning to TRBD2. With V trimmed by 1 base and J by 5 bases, 21 bases remained unmatched. The germline V gene encodes CDR1 SGHTA and CDR2 FQGTGA. The CDR3 totals 21 residues. The CDR3 protein is CASSLKGIGGLARYHHNEQFF. DNA for the CDR3: TGTGCCAGCAGCTTAAAGGGTATAGGGGGACTAGCTCGGTACCACCACAATGAGCAGTTCTTC. Using reference TRBV7-3 and TRBJ2-1 for the parts outside the CDR3, the full variable domain is GAGVSQTPSNKVTEKGKYVELRCDPISGHTALYWYRQSLGQGPEFLIYFQGTGAADDSGLPNDRFFAVRPEGSVSTLKIQRTERGDSAVYLCASSLKGIGGLARYHHNEQFFGPGTRLTVL.

The chain carries TRBV20-1 and TRBJ2-7; tentatively, D is TRBD1 or TRBD2 (6 bases each). This CDR3 is built from 13 residues. Germline lookup yields CDR1 DFQATT and CDR2 SNEGSKA (reference sequence). The germline V and J ends were trimmed by 6 bases and 3 bases, with 15 bases remaining between them. CDR3 bases: TGCAGTGCCGACGGCGGGGACAACTACGAGCAGTACTTC. Its protein is CSADGGDNYEQYF.

The chain has TRBV4-1 and TRBJ2-1; possibly TRBD1 for D (6 bases). From germline, CDR1 is MGHRA and CDR2 YSYEKL. This CDR3 comprises 15 residues. V was shortened by 1 base and J by 5 bases, with 12 bases between the two germline ends. The CDR3 reads CASSQGTGNNNEQFF. The CDR3 DNA sequence: TGCGCCAGCAGCCAAGGTACAGGGAACAACAATGAGCAGTTCTTC.

V and J are TRBV10-1 and TRBJ2-3, with no clear D. The germline CDR1 and CDR2 sequences are WNHNN and SYGVQD (reference sequence). Between the trimmed V and J ends, which lost 4 bases and 0 bases, there was a span of 11 bases. The CDR3 runs to 15 residues. The CDR3, as DNA: TGCGCCAGCAGTGGATCGGCGGCTAGCACAGATACGCAGTATTTT. Translating gives CASSGSAASTDTQYF.

This clonotype has a handful of counts. This CDR3 is CASSRRAGGSTDTQYF. The CDR3 DNA reads as TGTGCCAGCAGTCGGCGAGCGGGGGGCAGTACAGATACGCAGTATTTT. J is TRBJ2-3 and V is TRBV27; TRBD2 aligns across 9 bases. This CDR3 spans 16 amino acids. The J segment lost 3 bases and the V segment lost 5 bases, leaving 9 bases of the junction unmatched. CDR1 and CDR2 (germline): MNHEY, SMNVEV (reference sequence).

In its sample, this clonotype was seen many times. V usage is TRBV4-1 and J usage is TRBJ2-4, with D tentatively TRBD2 (5 bases). The CDR3 is made up of 15 amino acids. V dropped 4 bases and J dropped 0 bases, with 10 bases sitting between them. The V gene's germline CDR1 is MGHRA and CDR2 YSYEKL. CDR3 in amino acids: CASSLRTLAKNIQYF. CDR3 sequence (DNA): TGCGCCAGCAGCCTCCGGACTCTAGCCAAAAACATTCAGTACTTC.

This clonotype turned up a few times. The gene calls are TRBV12-3 or TRBV12-4 and TRBJ1-3; D call uncertain. CDR3 length equals 16 residues. The ends were cut back, 4 bases at V and 5 bases at J, with 18 bases in the middle. CDR3 region: CASSSPGKGGRNTIYF. The CDR3 DNA reads as TGTGCCAGCAGTTCCCCTGGGAAGGGCGGGAGAAACACCATATATTTT.

This clonotype was seen at least ten times. V usage is TRBV12-3 or TRBV12-4 and J usage is TRBJ1-2, with unresolved D. Deletions cut 0 bases from V and 4 bases from J, with 9 bases between. The CDR3 is made up of 14 amino acids. As DNA, the CDR3 is TGTGCCAGCAGTTTAGCGGGGTTTGCCTATGGCTACACCTTC. It translates to CASSLAGFAYGYTF.